A selection of T cell receptor beta chains follows, all from one sample in a study of molecular identifiers for immune sequencing clone quantification. TCRdb recomputed calls from the PCR reads with MiXCR, one row per CDR3 protein. Of just under 65,000 distinct CDR3 sequences listed, around 19% are singletons. Sequencing was performed on naive CD8+ T cells from blood, with Jurkat cell RNA spiked in. The source is a human donor in good health. Some libraries in this study had Jurkat cell RNA spiked in. Each CDR3 is given with its conserved first and last residue. D genes are given only for firm matches. Not every row has a clone size; where given, it reads once, few, many or a size class.

V gene	clone size	D gene	J gene	CDR3 protein	CDR3 DNA
TRBV7-2	many	NA	TRBJ2-3	CASSQLGAANPRGTDTQYF	TGTGCCAGCAGCCAGCTAGGGGCGGCTAACCCCCGGGGCACAGATACGCAGTATTTT
TRBV10-2	NA	NA	TRBJ2-6	CASRDSGANVLTF	TGCGCCAGCAGGGACTCTGGGGCCAACGTCCTGACTTTC
TRBV7-3	NA	TRBD1	TRBJ1-1	CASRFPGTVEAFF	TGTGCCAGCAGGTTTCCCGGGACAGTTGAAGCTTTCTTT
TRBV5-1	few	NA	TRBJ2-1	CASSGSYNEQFF	TGCGCCAGCAGCGGCAGCTACAATGAGCAGTTCTTC
TRBV11-2	many	TRBD2	TRBJ2-3	CASGLGEGSPYTDTQYF	TGTGCCAGCGGCCTTGGGGAGGGGAGTCCCTACACAGATACGCAGTATTTT
TRBV4-3	many	NA	TRBJ2-1	CASSQEVAVPSNEQFF	TGCGCCAGCAGCCAAGAGGTAGCGGTACCCTCCAATGAGCAGTTCTTC
TRBV27	many	NA	TRBJ2-5	CASSPQGATQYF	TGTGCCAGCAGCCCCCAAGGGGCGACCCAGTACTTC
TRBV12-3/TRBV12-4	many	TRBD1	TRBJ1-1	CASSLADRADRRNEAFF	TGTGCCAGCAGTTTAGCAGACAGGGCCGACCGGAGGAATGAAGCTTTCTTT
TRBV2	NA	NA	TRBJ1-6	CASSAQDLGVDNSPLHF	TGTGCCAGCAGCGCCCAGGACCTGGGGGTCGATAATTCACCCCTCCACTTT
TRBV30	NA	NA	TRBJ1-1	CAWNGNSANTEAFF	TGTGCCTGGAACGGGAACAGCGCGAACACTGAAGCTTTCTTT
TRBV5-1	few	NA	TRBJ2-1	CASSLLSVGRDGNEQFF	TGCGCCAGCAGCTTATTGTCGGTTGGACGGGACGGCAATGAGCAGTTCTTC
TRBV4-1	few	TRBD2	TRBJ2-1	CASSHSGDNEQFF	TGCGCCAGCAGCCACAGCGGGGATAATGAGCAGTTCTTC
TRBV29-1	many	NA	TRBJ2-1	CSVDRETYGEQFF	TGCAGCGTGGATCGGGAAACCTACGGTGAGCAGTTCTTC
TRBV10-3	many	TRBD2	TRBJ2-3	CAISEDARLAGRLDTQYF	TGTGCCATCAGCGAGGATGCCCGACTAGCGGGAAGATTAGATACGCAGTATTTT
TRBV20-1	NA	NA	TRBJ2-7	CSLHPWGQYF	TGCAGTCTTCACCCCTGGGGGCAGTACTTC
TRBV5-1	NA	NA	TRBJ2-7	CASRLANGEQYF	TGCGCCAGCAGACTGGCGAACGGCGAGCAGTACTTC
TRBV27	many	TRBD1	TRBJ1-5	CASSFGQGGNQPQHF	TGTGCCAGCAGTTTTGGACAGGGAGGCAATCAGCCCCAGCATTTT
TRBV27	few	TRBD2	TRBJ2-1	CASSTALAGDPYNEQFF	TGTGCCAGCAGCACGGCCCTAGCGGGAGATCCCTACAATGAGCAGTTCTTC
TRBV19	many	NA	TRBJ2-3	CASSITFITDTQYF	TGTGCCAGTAGTATCACCTTTATCACAGATACGCAGTATTTT
TRBV7-9	many	NA	TRBJ1-1	CASSISDSLNTEAFF	TGTGCCAGCAGCATCTCGGACAGCCTGAACACTGAAGCTTTCTTT
TRBV5-5	NA	NA	TRBJ1-2	CASGLLGIYGYTF	TGTGCCAGCGGCTTGTTGGGAATCTATGGCTACACCTTC
TRBV4-2	many	TRBD2	TRBJ2-7	CASSLALQREGIGEQYF	TGTGCCAGCAGCCTCGCACTTCAGAGGGAGGGGATCGGCGAGCAGTACTTC
TRBV24-1	many	NA	TRBJ1-5	CATSDFWVTGSNQPQHF	TGTGCCACCAGTGATTTCTGGGTTACAGGGAGCAATCAGCCCCAGCATTTT
TRBV20-1	medium-sized	NA	TRBJ2-4	CSARDPLASFQYF	TGCAGTGCTAGAGATCCGCTAGCGTCCTTTCAGTACTTC
TRBV20-1	many	TRBD2	TRBJ2-4	CSARVTSGSPIQYF	TGCAGTGCTAGAGTCACTAGCGGGAGCCCCATTCAGTACTTC
TRBV4-1	many	NA	TRBJ2-3	CASSPVFPTAHTDTQYF	TGCGCCAGCAGCCCGGTATTTCCGACGGCCCACACAGATACGCAGTATTTT
TRBV21-1	many	NA	TRBJ2-6	CASSKGQGVLAGANVLTF	TGTGCCAGCAGCAAAGGACAGGGGGTCTTGGCTGGGGCCAACGTCCTGACTTTC
TRBV20-1	many	TRBD2	TRBJ2-5	CSARTSGAQETQYF	TGCAGTGCTAGGACTAGCGGGGCCCAAGAGACCCAGTACTTC
TRBV20-1	NA	NA	TRBJ1-2	CSARVVGYGYTF	TGCAGTGCTAGAGTAGTCGGCTATGGCTACACCTTC
TRBV3-1	few	NA	TRBJ2-5	CASSQESRVHNQIQETQYF	TGTGCCAGCAGCCAAGAAAGCAGGGTCCATAACCAAATCCAAGAGACCCAGTACTTC
TRBV29-1	NA	TRBD1	TRBJ1-1	CSVEGDRTLAETFF	TGCAGCGTTGAGGGGGACAGGACTCTGGCTGAAACTTTCTTT